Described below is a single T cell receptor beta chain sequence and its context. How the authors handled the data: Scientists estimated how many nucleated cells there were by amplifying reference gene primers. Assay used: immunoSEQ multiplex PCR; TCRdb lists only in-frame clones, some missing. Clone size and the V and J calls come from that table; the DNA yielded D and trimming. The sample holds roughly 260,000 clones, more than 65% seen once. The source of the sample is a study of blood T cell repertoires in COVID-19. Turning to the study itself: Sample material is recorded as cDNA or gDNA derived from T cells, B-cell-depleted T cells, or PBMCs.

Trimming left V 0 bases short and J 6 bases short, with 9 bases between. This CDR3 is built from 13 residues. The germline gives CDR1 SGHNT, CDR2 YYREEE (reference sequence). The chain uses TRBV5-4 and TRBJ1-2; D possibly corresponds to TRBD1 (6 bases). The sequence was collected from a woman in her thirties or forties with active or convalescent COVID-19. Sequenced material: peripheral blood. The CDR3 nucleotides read TGTGCCAGCAGCTTGGGGGGGCGGGATGGCTACACCTTC. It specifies CASSLGGRDGYTF.